The clone carrying this TCR beta chain was seen many times. Its specificity is not known. This sample stems from a study of T cells after yellow fever vaccination. Regarding the study as a whole: Sorted repertoires could include abundant contaminating clonotypes from bulk cells. Once the booster was given, most primary-vaccination clones reappeared, at just under 98% for CD4 and approximately 88% for CD8. A minor fraction of clonotypes spanned both CD4 and CD8 compartments.

The V end was cut by 5 bases, the J end by 4 bases, with 11 bases between. The CDR3 length is 13 residues. The TCR cDNA carried a universal primer site and UMIs from 5'RACE template switching. TCRdb itself ran the 5' RACE reads through MiXCR, one entry per CDR3 protein. Of 550,000 to 750,000 distinct CDR3 sequences in the sample, less than 15% are singletons; the top ten hold over 13%. The genes are TRBV12-3 or TRBV12-4 and TRBJ1-1; D not resolved. The starting material was PBMCs, obtained on the day of the yellow fever booster vaccination. This TCR was sampled from a man younger than 40 who received the YFV17D yellow fever vaccine. CDR3 DNA sequence: TGTGCCAGCAGTCCAACAGTCGGCACTGAAGCTTTCTTT. Translation: CASSPTVGTEAFF.